These 7 T cell receptor beta chains were sequenced from one sample in a study of sequential checkpoint blockade in melanoma (dated by TCRdb to between 2018 and 2021). This specimen's treatment or condition label, interpreted: randomized to nivolumab then ipilimumab (arm A) or the reverse (arm B). Libraries came from the immunoSEQ multiplex PCR assay. The table comes from immuneACCESS by way of TCRdb, which keeps in-frame sequences with V and J called. Part of the clones is missing from these tables; in studies checked, under half for an unresolved V gene and the rest for unknown reasons. In this sample the table shows fewer than 20,000 clones, 56% of which occur a single time. Together, the top ten hold about 16% of the sample. Here the sequenced sample was CD8+ T cells sorted from blood (inferred from file names), taken from a patient given nivolumab and ipilimumab in sequence. The source of these receptors is a human donor with melanoma.

This chain links TRBV10-1 with TRBJ2-1; D not certain. The germline V gene has CDR1 WNHNN and CDR2 SYGVQD (reference sequence). The CDR3 is 15 residues long. Trimming took 2 bases from V and 2 from J, leaving 10 bases between them. This chain's CDR3 is CASSERSVTYNEQFF. The CDR3 region has the DNA TGCGCCAGCAGTGAGCGGTCTGTCACCTACAATGAGCAGTTCTTC.

There are a few counts of this clone. The chain has TRBV5-1 and TRBJ2-6; no reliable D call. Deletions cut 5 bases from V and 1 base from J, with 16 bases between. The germline gives CDR1 SGHRS, CDR2 YFSETQ. The CDR3 runs to 17 residues. In DNA form, the CDR3 reads TGCGCCAGCAGACTTGCGGCCCAAGATTCTGGGGCCAACGTCCTGACTTTC. Its protein is CASRLAAQDSGANVLTF.

This clone came up a few times. This chain connects TRBV2 to TRBJ2-5; 13 bases agree with TRBD2. With 6 bases clipped from V and 2 bases from J, the junction kept 3 bases outside the gene matches. The CDR3 covers 15 residues. The germline CDR1 and CDR2 sequences are SNHLY and FYNNEI. CDR3 sequence: CASSGTSGAQETQYF. The CDR3 nucleotides read TGTGCCAGCAGCGGGACTAGCGGGGCACAAGAGACCCAGTACTTC.

This chain connects TRBV5-4 to TRBJ1-5, with 7 bases identical to TRBD1. V lost 2 bases, J lost 0 bases, and 8 bases stayed unmatched. From germline, CDR1 is SGHNT and CDR2 YYREEE (reference sequence). This CDR3 has 17 amino acids. The CDR3 loop is CASSFRDRSYSNQPQHF. CDR3 DNA sequence: TGTGCCAGCAGCTTCCGGGACAGAAGTTATAGCAATCAGCCCCAGCATTTT.

The table lists this clone with a few counts. One end of the junction varies from germline; a read error may be responsible. The chain uses TRBV5-3 and TRBJ1-2; no firm D call. TRBV5-3 qualifies as an ORF whose function is uncertain. The CDR3 length is 13 residues. The DNA for the CDR3 is TGTGCCAGCAGCTTGGGCGGGGTTGATGGCTACACCTTC. Amino acid sequence: CASSLGGVDGYTF.

In its sample, this clone was seen once. The chain uses TRBV6-5 and TRBJ1-2; possibly TRBD1 for D (5 bases). V dropped 0 bases and J dropped 7 bases, with 15 bases sitting between them. Germline assignment: CDR1 MNHEY and CDR2 SVGAGI. The CDR3 runs 15 residues. The CDR3 nucleotides are TGTGCCAGCAGTTACTCGAATTCAGGGATGGCTGGCTACACCTTC. Its translation: CASSYSNSGMAGYTF.

J is TRBJ1-2 and V is TRBV6-6, with TRBD1 identical over 7 bases. The CDR3 is 16 residues long. Germline CDR1 is MNHNY and CDR2 is SVGAGI (reference sequence). Trimming took 2 bases from V and 0 from J; bases not matched to a gene: 6. The CDR3 protein is CASSYLDRSANYGYTF. CDR3 coding DNA: TGTGCCAGCAGTTACCTGGACAGGTCCGCTAACTATGGCTACACCTTC.